This is a list of T cell receptor beta chains from one sample in a study of shared clonotypes between healthy human individuals. Using immunoSEQ multiplex PCR, the repertoire was profiled, and TCRdb retains in-frame clones only, with some absent. Among 2.3 million or so clones listed, 93% were seen once. Sequenced: naive CD4+ T cells from PBMCs. These receptors were obtained from a man younger than 35 in good health. Some clones in this sample may be carry-over from other donors' samples. Both conserved end residues are part of each CDR3. D genes are given only for firm matches. Where a row states a size, it is once, few, many or the class of an expanded clone; other rows omit it.

CDR3nt,CDR3aa,v_gene,j_gene,len,abundance,d_gene
TGTGCCAGCAGCGTGCGCGGGGAGACCCAGTACTTC,CASSVRGETQYF,TRBV9,TRBJ2-5,12,.,.
TGTGCCACCAGCAGAGATCAGAGCGGGACCCCTCACAATGAGCAGTTCTTC,CATSRDQSGTPHNEQFF,TRBV15,TRBJ2-1,17,.,TRBD2
TGCGCCAGCACCCCGGGACTAGCGGACACAGATACGCAGTATTTT,CASTPGLADTDTQYF,TRBV5-1,TRBJ2-3,15,.,TRBD2
TGTGCCAGCAGTCTCCGACAGGGGAAAGCTTTCTTT,CASSLRQGKAFF,TRBV28,TRBJ1-1,12,.,TRBD1
TGTGCCACCAGCAGGGGAACGGATGAGCAGTTCTTC,CATSRGTDEQFF,TRBV15,TRBJ2-1,12,.,.
TGTGCCAGCAGCTTAAGGACAGGGGGCACAGATACGCAGTATTTT,CASSLRTGGTDTQYF,TRBV7-2,TRBJ2-3,15,.,TRBD1
TGCGCCAGCAGCTTGGGGCAGGGCTCTTCCTACGAGCAGTACTTC,CASSLGQGSSYEQYF,TRBV5-1,TRBJ2-7,15,.,.
TGTGCCAGCAGTAAGACAGGGATGAACATTCAGTACTTC,CASSKTGMNIQYF,TRBV6-5,TRBJ2-4,13,.,TRBD1
TGTGCCACAGGAGACATTTTAGCCAAAAACATTCAGTACTTC,CATGDILAKNIQYF,TRBV7-9,TRBJ2-4,14,.,.
TGTGCCAGCAGTTACGGACTTACAGGGTACGAGCAGTACTTC,CASSYGLTGYEQYF,TRBV6-5,TRBJ2-7,14,.,.
TGCGCCAGCAGCCCTGGACCGGAAAACACTGAAGCTTTCTTT,CASSPGPENTEAFF,TRBV5-1,TRBJ1-1,14,.,.
TGTGCCAAACCTGGTTTCGGACAGGGGTTGTCCTACGAGCAGTACTTC,CAKPGFGQGLSYEQYF,TRBV19,TRBJ2-7,16,.,TRBD1
TGTGCCAGCAGGGTACTAGCGGGCGGATACAATGAGCAGTTCTTC,CASRVLAGGYNEQFF,TRBV27,TRBJ2-1,15,.,TRBD2
TGTGCCAGCAGTGGACAGGGGAGGGAGACCCAGTACTTC,CASSGQGRETQYF,TRBV28,TRBJ2-5,13,.,TRBD1
TGTGCCACCAGGGAGGGGCCAGGATACTATGGCTACACCTTC,CATREGPGYYGYTF,TRBV15,TRBJ1-2,14,.,.
TGCGCCAGCAGCTTGGTAGCAGGGAACCCCTACGAGCAGTACTTC,CASSLVAGNPYEQYF,TRBV5-1,TRBJ2-7,15,once,.
TGCAGCGGGTGGACCGGGACAGATACGCAGTATTTT,CSGWTGTDTQYF,TRBV29-1,TRBJ2-3,12,.,.
TGTGCCTGGGTTCAGAACAGCGAAGAGACCCAGTACTTC,CAWVQNSEETQYF,TRBV30,TRBJ2-5,13,once,.
TGTGCCAGTAGTATGGGGACATACAATGAGCAGTTCTTC,CASSMGTYNEQFF,TRBV19,TRBJ2-1,13,.,.
TGCGCCAGCAGTGGGGTCCGCGAGCAGGGGACCCAGTACTTC,CASSGVREQGTQYF,TRBV10-2,TRBJ2-5,14,.,.
TGTGCCAGCAGTTCGCGGACAGGATTTAATGAAAAACTGTTTTTT,CASSSRTGFNEKLFF,TRBV6-5,TRBJ1-4,15,once,TRBD1
TGTGCCAGCAGTTTTGCTGGGGAGGAGACCCAGTACTTC,CASSFAGEETQYF,TRBV7-9,TRBJ2-5,13,.,.
TGCGCCAGCAGCTTGGCCCGATCGAACACTGAAGCTTTCTTT,CASSLARSNTEAFF,TRBV5-1,TRBJ1-1,14,few,.
TGTGCCACTCAGGCTGCGGGGGGCCCAGATACGCAGTATTTT,CATQAAGGPDTQYF,TRBV28,TRBJ2-3,14,.,TRBD2
TGTGCCAGCAGTTACAGACAGGGAGGCACCGGGGAGCTGTTTTTT,CASSYRQGGTGELFF,TRBV6-5,TRBJ2-2,15,.,.
TGTGCCACCAGCAGGGGGGCTATGGAGACCCAGTACTTC,CATSRGAMETQYF,TRBV15,TRBJ2-5,13,.,.
TGCGCCTCCTCAGGGGAGGACTTCATAGCTTTCTTT,CASSGEDFIAFF,TRBV5-1,TRBJ1-1,12,.,.
TGTGCCAGCAGCTTAGGACAGGTGCTATCCTACAATGAGCAGTTCTTC,CASSLGQVLSYNEQFF,TRBV7-2,TRBJ2-1,16,.,.
TGTGCCAGCAGTTTGGAGGGGTTCGAGCAGTACTTC,CASSLEGFEQYF,TRBV28,TRBJ2-7,12,.,.
TGTGCCAGCACGCTACACTACGAGCAGTACTTC,CASTLHYEQYF,TRBV2,TRBJ2-7,11,.,.
TGTGCCAGCAGTTTCGACAAGCGGTGGAACACCGGGGAGCTGTTTTTT,CASSFDKRWNTGELFF,TRBV27,TRBJ2-2,16,.,.
TGCGCCAGCAGCTTGGAATTGGGACAGGGGATTTACACTGAAGCTTTCTTT,CASSLELGQGIYTEAFF,TRBV5-1,TRBJ1-1,17,.,TRBD1
TGTGCCAGCAGCCGGGGACTAGCGGTACAAGAGACCCAGTACTTC,CASSRGLAVQETQYF,TRBV7-3,TRBJ2-5,15,.,TRBD2
TGTGCCAGCAGCCGGCAGGGGCGTATGGGTGAGCAGTACTTC,CASSRQGRMGEQYF,TRBV2,TRBJ2-7,14,.,.
TGTGCCTGGAGTCCGGGACAGATCAATCAGCCCCAGCATTTT,CAWSPGQINQPQHF,TRBV30,TRBJ1-5,14,.,TRBD1
TGTGCCACCATAGGAGTGGGCAGGTCCTACGAGCAGTACTTC,CATIGVGRSYEQYF,TRBV28,TRBJ2-7,14,once,.
TGTGCCAGCAGCCGGGGACAAACTGGAGGCATTCAGTACTTC,CASSRGQTGGIQYF,TRBV7-8,TRBJ2-4,14,.,.
TGTGCCAGCAGCCAAAGGACAGGGAGGGAGACCCAGTACTTC,CASSQRTGRETQYF,TRBV7-2,TRBJ2-5,14,.,TRBD1
TGTGCCAGCAGTTACTCACGAAGGGACAGGGCCTACGAGCAGTACTTC,CASSYSRRDRAYEQYF,TRBV6-5,TRBJ2-7,16,.,TRBD1
TGCGCCAGCAGTCGACTAGCGGGGGAGGGGACGCAGTATTTT,CASSRLAGEGTQYF,TRBV10-1,TRBJ2-3,14,.,TRBD2